This entry lists 6 T cell receptor beta chains sequenced from one sample in a study of shared clonotypes between healthy human individuals (dated by TCRdb to between 2020 and 2021). The protocol used for the library was the immunoSEQ multiplex PCR assay. TCRdb retrieved this table from immuneACCESS and kept in-frame rearrangements only. Not all clones are present; in checked studies, unresolved V genes account for under half, and no reason is known for the remainder. The sample contains around 1.9 million clones, roughly 95% of them found a single time. The ten top clones hold more than 1.5% of the sample. For the CD8 naive samples, CD45RO-negative cells were positively selected for CCR7, yielding a CD45RA+CCR7+ population from which TemRA cells were excluded. The sample was naive CD8+ T cells from PBMCs. Interpreted using the paper, the cell subset or site label stands for: CD45RA+CCR7+. The receptors were sampled from a man in his late teens or twenties in good health. Some clones in this sample may be carry-over from other donors' samples.

This clone was detected only a few times. Other DNA sequences within the sample encode an identical CDR3. The rearrangement uses TRBV19 and TRBJ1-1, with D hard to call. The CDR3 is made up of 14 amino acids. The V end was cut by 3 bases, the J end by 0 bases, with 8 bases between. Germline assignment: CDR1 LNHDA and CDR2 SQIVND (reference sequence). CDR3 sequence: CASSIGGMNTEAFF. CDR3 nucleotide sequence: TGTGCCAGTAGTATTGGTGGCATGAACACTGAAGCTTTCTTT. The full variable domain, its missing parts supplied by reference TRBV19 and TRBJ1-1, is DGGITQSPKYLFRKEGQNVTLSCEQNLNHDAMYWYRQDPGQGLRLIYYSQIVNDFQKGDIAEGYSVSREKKESFPLTVTSAQKNPTAFYLCASSIGGMNTEAFFGQGTRLTVV.

J is TRBJ2-1 and V is TRBV6-1, with 14 bases matching TRBD2. Unmatched junction bases numbered 4, after V lost 5 bases and J lost 13 bases. CDR3 size: 13 residues. Germline V gives CDR1 MNHNS, CDR2 SASEGT. CDR3 nucleotides: TGTGCCAGCAGTTCAGGACTAGCGGGAGGACAGTTCTTC. As protein: CASSSGLAGGQFF.

The chain has TRBV7-8 and TRBJ2-7; D is ambiguous. Looked up from germline, CDR1 is SGHVS and CDR2 is FQNEAQ. The length of the CDR3 is 15 residues. V was cut by 6 bases and J by 2 bases, with 17 bases left in between. CDR3 amino acids: CASRLTATFTYEQYF. The CDR3, as DNA: TGTGCCAGCAGACTAACAGCGACCTTTACCTACGAGCAGTACTTC.

The V call is TRBV9, the J call TRBJ2-7, with 10 bases that match TRBD2. Germline V gives CDR1 SGDLS, CDR2 YYNGEE. The CDR3 runs 15 residues. J was trimmed by 7 bases and V by 2 bases; bases with no gene match: 9. CDR3 DNA sequence: TGTGCCAGCAGCGTCTCTAGCGGGAGAACGGGGGAGCAGTACTTC. It codes for CASSVSSGRTGEQYF. Filled out from reference TRBV9 and TRBJ2-7, the complete variable domain reads DSGVTQTPKHLITATGQRVTLRCSPRSGDLSVYWYQQSLDQGLQFLIQYYNGEERAKGNILERFSAQQFPDLHSELNLSSLELGDSALYFCASSVSSGRTGEQYFGPGTRLTVT.

The V and J genes are TRBV7-2 and TRBJ1-1; weak D call: TRBD1 (5 bases). V was pared by 5 bases and J by 4 bases, with 17 bases between. In germline, CDR1 is SGHTA, CDR2 FQGNSA. The CDR3 sequence is 15 residues long. In DNA form, the CDR3 reads TGTGCCAGCAGCACAAGCCCCGGGGGGGGCACTGAAGCTTTCTTT. It translates to CASSTSPGGGTEAFF.

The chain joins TRBV7-9 to TRBJ2-5, with D possibly called TRBD1 or TRBD2 (5 bases each). V shed 5 bases and J shed 5 bases, with 30 bases lying between them. CDR3 length: 19 residues. Germline lookup yields CDR1 SEHNR and CDR2 FQNEAQ (reference sequence). CDR3 amino acids: CASSETVDWTPNVLETQYF. The DNA of the CDR3 is TGTGCCAGCAGCGAGACAGTTGATTGGACTCCGAACGTTCTGGAGACCCAGTACTTC.